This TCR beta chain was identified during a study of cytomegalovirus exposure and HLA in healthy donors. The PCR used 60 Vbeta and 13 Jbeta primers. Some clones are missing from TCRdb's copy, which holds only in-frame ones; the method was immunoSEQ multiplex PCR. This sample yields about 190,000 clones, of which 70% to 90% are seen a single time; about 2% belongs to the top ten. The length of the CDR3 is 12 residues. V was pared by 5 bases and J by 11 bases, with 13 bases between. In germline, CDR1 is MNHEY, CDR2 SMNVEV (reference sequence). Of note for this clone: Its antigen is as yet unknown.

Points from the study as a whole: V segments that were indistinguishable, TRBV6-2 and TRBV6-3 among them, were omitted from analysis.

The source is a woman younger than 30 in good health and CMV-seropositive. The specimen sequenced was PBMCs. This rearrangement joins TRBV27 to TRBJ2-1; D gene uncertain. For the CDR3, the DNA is TGTGCCAGCAGTCCTACTCGAGATCAGCAGTTCTTC. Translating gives CASSPTRDQQFF.